The 18 T cell receptor beta chains below all came from one sample that was sequenced in a study of T cell responses to AZD1222 COVID-19 vaccine. Libraries were prepared by immunoSEQ multiplex PCR; TCRdb keeps only in-frame clonotypes and omits some of them. The data show 110,000 to 150,000 clones, roughly 90% seen once. Material: peripheral blood, obtained on day 0 of AZD1222 vaccination. The source of these receptors is an adult in good health.

The chain is built from TRBV10-1 and TRBJ2-5; TRBD2 matches at 7 bases. CDR1 is WNHNN, CDR2 SYGVQD, per germline (reference sequence). The CDR3 length is 14 residues. J lost 2 bases, V lost 0 bases, and 0 bases had no gene match. The CDR3 bases are TGCGCCAGCAGTGAGTCGCGGGGGCAAGAGACCCAGTACTTC. This translates into CASSESRGQETQYF.

In this sample, this clone turned up once. The rearrangement joins TRBV5-8 to TRBJ2-1; 7 nucleotides match TRBD2. Germline loops: CDR1 SGHTS, CDR2 YDEGEE. CDR3 length equals 16 residues. The junction had 11 bases not matched to a gene; V was cut back by 4 bases and J by 4 bases. CDR3 region: CASSPGALAAYNEQFF. The CDR3 nucleotides read TGTGCCAGCAGCCCCGGTGCGCTAGCGGCATACAATGAGCAGTTCTTC.

The chain links TRBV3-1 (or the pseudogene TRBV3-2) to TRBJ2-7; TRBD1 matches 8 bases. Germline values: CDR1 LGHDT, CDR2 YNNKEL (reference sequence). The CDR3 is made up of 16 amino acids. V trimming: 0 bases; J trimming: 2 bases; junction bases outside the gene matches: 6. The chain's CDR3 is CASSQDQGAITYEQYF. The CDR3, as DNA: TGTGCCAGCAGCCAAGATCAGGGGGCCATAACCTACGAGCAGTACTTC.

This chain uses TRBV27 with TRBJ2-1, with no clear D. CDR1 is MNHEY, CDR2 SMNVEV, per germline (reference sequence). Trimming removed 4 bases at V and 0 bases at J, with 10 bases between. The CDR3 totals 15 residues. The DNA for the CDR3 is TGTGCCAGCAGTTCTCCGACCCACTCCTACAATGAGCAGTTCTTC. Its translation: CASSSPTHSYNEQFF.

CDR3 nucleotide sequence: TGCGCCAGCAGCCTACTAGCGGGTCTGACCGGGGAGCTGTTTTTT. Translated: CASSLLAGLTGELFF. V and J are TRBV5-1 and TRBJ2-2, with 9 bases fitting TRBD2. This CDR3 has 15 amino acids. Germline V gene lookup returns CDR1 SGHRS and CDR2 YFSETQ. V lost 4 bases to trimming and J lost 5 bases; unmatched junction nucleotides: 6.

The chain joins TRBV6-5 to TRBJ2-2; tentative D call: TRBD1 (5 bases). Trimming pared 5 bases from V and 4 bases from J, leaving 8 bases between. Germline-derived CDR1 and CDR2 are MNHEY and SVGAGI. This CDR3 contains 13 residues. The CDR3 loop is CASSQGSTGELFF. The CDR3, as DNA: TGTGCCAGCAGTCAGGGAAGCACCGGGGAGCTGTTTTTT.

The chain uses TRBV11-1 and TRBJ2-7; D might be TRBD1 (5 bases). Germline V gene sequence: CDR1 SGHAT, CDR2 FQDESV (reference sequence). CDR3 length: 15 residues. Trimming removed 5 bases at V and 3 bases at J, with 17 bases between. The CDR3, as DNA: TGTGCCAGCAGCCCGACAGTAGACATAATCTACGAGCAGTACTTC. This sequence encodes CASSPTVDIIYEQYF.

The gene calls are TRBV6-6 and TRBJ1-1, with D possibly matching TRBD1 (6 bases). The V end was cut by 5 bases, the J end by 3 bases, with 28 bases between. Germline loops: CDR1 MNHNY, CDR2 SVGAGI (reference sequence). CDR3 length: 19 residues. The DNA of the CDR3 is TGTGCCAGCAGTCTTAGTACTTACAGGGTTGGGGTAGGAGACACTGAAGCTTTCTTT. Residues: CASSLSTYRVGVGDTEAFF.

V gene TRBV5-4 combines with J gene TRBJ1-2; D is perhaps TRBD1 (5 bases). Trimming took off 3 bases at V and 4 bases at J, with 16 bases between the two ends. The germline gives CDR1 SGHNT, CDR2 YYREEE (reference sequence). The CDR3 consists of 15 residues. The CDR3 nucleotides read TGTGCCAGCAGCTCTTTCGCCGGGGCTGGCTATGGCTACACCTTC. Translated, it gives CASSSFAGAGYGYTF.

The V and J genes are TRBV6-2 or TRBV6-3 and TRBJ1-2; TRBD1 matches at 8 bases. The CDR3 runs to 18 residues. The V and J ends lost 2 bases and 6 bases, in that order; junction bases with no gene match: 17. Germline CDR1 MNHEY, CDR2 SVGEGT. For the CDR3, the DNA is TGTGCCAGCAGTTACGCCCCTGCCGGGACAGGAGGTCGAGATGGCTACACCTTC. Translation: CASSYAPAGTGGRDGYTF.

In nucleotides, the CDR3 is TGCGCCAGCAGCGGGCCAAGGCGGGGCTCCTACAATGAGCAGTTCTTC. Protein: CASSGPRRGSYNEQFF. The V call is TRBV4-1, the J call TRBJ2-1, with D tentatively TRBD2 (6 bases). Per germline, CDR1 MGHRA and CDR2 YSYEKL. V was trimmed by 5 bases and J by 0 bases, leaving 14 bases between them. The CDR3 is made up of 16 amino acids.

This clone was observed many times. Because the CDR3's place on the DNA is in doubt, the DNA is left out and the CDR3 is given as listed by TCRdb. The chain recombines TRBV6-2 or TRBV6-3 with TRBJ1-1. With termini counted, the CDR3 has 12 amino acids. Germline V CDR1 and CDR2: MNHEY, SVGEGT. The CDR3 region is CASSTSDTEAFF.

V and J are TRBV20-1 and TRBJ1-2; D perhaps matches TRBD1 (6 bases). Between the trimmed V and J ends, which lost 3 bases and 6 bases, there was a span of 17 bases. CDR1 DFQATT and CDR2 SNEGSKA come from the germline V gene (reference sequence). The CDR3 consists of 14 residues. The CDR3 DNA reads TGCAGTGCTAGTCTGGGGGGGCGGTATGATGGCTACACCTTC. This encodes CSASLGGRYDGYTF.

This clone occurred once. The rearrangement uses TRBV6-5 and TRBJ1-1; weak D call: TRBD1 (5 bases). The germline V and J ends were trimmed by 0 bases and 2 bases, with 7 bases remaining between them. Germline assignment: CDR1 MNHEY and CDR2 SVGAGI. The length of the CDR3 is 14 residues. CDR3 sequence (DNA): TGTGCCAGCAGTTACTCGGGGGTTAACACTGAAGCTTTCTTT. It yields the protein CASSYSGVNTEAFF.

J is TRBJ1-2 and V is TRBV24-1; D remains unclear. The germline gives CDR1 KGHDR, CDR2 SFDVKD. V was pared by 1 base and J by 8 bases, with 4 bases between. The CDR3 runs 11 residues. The DNA for the CDR3 is TGTGCCACCAGTGATTTAAAAGGCTACACCTTC. It codes for CATSDLKGYTF.

J is TRBJ1-2 and V is TRBV19; tentative D call: TRBD1 (5 bases). V gave up 7 bases and J gave up 4 bases, with 10 bases separating them. This CDR3 spans 12 amino acids. Germline CDR1 reads LNHDA; CDR2 reads SQIVND (reference sequence). The CDR3 DNA sequence: TGTGCCAGTATTGGGGACGGCTATGGCTACACCTTC. As protein: CASIGDGYGYTF.

The chain couples TRBV11-3 to TRBJ2-6, with D hard to call. The V gene's germline CDR1 is SGHNT and CDR2 YENEEA. Deletions cut 3 bases from V and 2 bases from J, with 8 bases between. This CDR3 has 15 residues. The CDR3 nucleotides read TGTGCCAGCAGCTTCGGCGGTACTGGGGCCAACGTCCTGACTTTC. Protein sequence: CASSFGGTGANVLTF.

The rearrangement joins TRBV7-9 to TRBJ1-2, with TRBD1 identical over 7 bases. J gave up 2 bases and V 2 bases, and 8 bases lay outside the gene matches. The CDR3 consists of 16 residues. Germline CDR1 SEHNR, CDR2 FQNEAQ (reference sequence). In DNA, the CDR3 is TGTGCCAGCAGCTTACTGGGCGTCAGGGGGAACTATGGCTACACCTTC. It encodes CASSLLGVRGNYGYTF.